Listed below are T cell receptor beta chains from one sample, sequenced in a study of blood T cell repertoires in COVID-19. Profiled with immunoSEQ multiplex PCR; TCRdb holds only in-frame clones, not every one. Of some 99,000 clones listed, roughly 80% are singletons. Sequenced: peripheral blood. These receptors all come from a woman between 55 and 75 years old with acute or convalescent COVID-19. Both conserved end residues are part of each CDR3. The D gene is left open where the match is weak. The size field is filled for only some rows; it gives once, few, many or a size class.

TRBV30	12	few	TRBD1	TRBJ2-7	CAWTGTGRGQYF	TGTGCCTGGACCGGGACAGGGCGCGGGCAGTACTTC
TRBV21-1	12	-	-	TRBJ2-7	CASGGISREQYF	TGTGCCAGCGGGGGGATCAGCCGGGAGCAGTACTTC
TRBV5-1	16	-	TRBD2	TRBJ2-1	CASSLAPSGGGNEQFF	TGCGCCAGCAGCTTGGCCCCCAGCGGGGGAGGGAATGAGCAGTTCTTC
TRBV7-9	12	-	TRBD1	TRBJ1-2	CASSLGDRGYTF	TGTGCCAGCAGCTTAGGGGACAGGGGTTACACCTTC
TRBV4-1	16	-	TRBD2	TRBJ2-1	CASSQTLAGGPSEQFF	TGCGCCAGCAGCCAAACCCTAGCGGGAGGGCCAAGTGAGCAGTTCTTC
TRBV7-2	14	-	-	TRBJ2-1	CASSGESGPNEQFF	TGTGCCAGCAGCGGGGAGAGCGGGCCCAATGAGCAGTTCTTC
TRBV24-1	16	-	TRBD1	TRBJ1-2	CATSAPGRGQGYGYTF	TGTGCCACCAGTGCCCCCGGGAGGGGACAGGGATATGGCTACACCTTC
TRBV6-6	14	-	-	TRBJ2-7	CASREGTNSYEQYF	TGTGCCAGCAGAGAGGGTACAAACTCCTACGAGCAGTACTTC
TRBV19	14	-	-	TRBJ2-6	CASSTRDGANVLTF	TGTGCCAGTAGTACCCGGGATGGGGCCAACGTCCTGACTTTC
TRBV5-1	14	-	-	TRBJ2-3	CASVETFLPDTQYF	TGCGCCAGTGTGGAGACTTTCCTCCCAGATACGCAGTATTTT
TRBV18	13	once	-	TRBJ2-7	CASSSRLSYEQYF	TGTGCCAGCTCATCCAGACTCTCCTACGAGCAGTACTTC
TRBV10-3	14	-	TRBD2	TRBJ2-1	CAIRGASGDYEQFF	TGTGCCATCAGAGGGGCTAGCGGGGACTATGAGCAGTTCTTC